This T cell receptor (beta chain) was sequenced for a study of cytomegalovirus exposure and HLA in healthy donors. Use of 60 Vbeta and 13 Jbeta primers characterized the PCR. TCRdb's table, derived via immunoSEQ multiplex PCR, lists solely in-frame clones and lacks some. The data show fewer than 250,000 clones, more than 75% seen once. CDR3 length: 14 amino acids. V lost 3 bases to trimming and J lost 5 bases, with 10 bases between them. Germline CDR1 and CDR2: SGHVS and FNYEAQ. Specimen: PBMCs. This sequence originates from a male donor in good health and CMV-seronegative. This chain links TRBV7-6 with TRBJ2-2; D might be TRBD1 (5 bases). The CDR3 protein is CASSLTQGTGELFF. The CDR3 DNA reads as TGTGCCAGCAGCTTGACCCAGGGAACCGGGGAGCTGTTTTTT.